This TCR beta chain comes out of a study of T-cell reconstitution after alpha-beta-depleted transplantation in children. Study results and caveats: Fresh T-cell production supplied most of the T-cell counts and diversity seen one year after transplant. Some patients' high day-60 TCRbeta diversity was traced to surviving recipient T cells and thymic progenitors. Reportedly, only several hundred clones from non-depleted graft cells drove alpha-beta T-cell counts at about two months.

Preparation of the TCRbeta library was carried out with unique molecular identifiers. TCRdb used MiXCR to reprocess the PCR reads, holding one entry per CDR3 protein. The table includes 700,000 to 950,000 distinct CDR3 sequences, around 15% detected once. There are many counts of this clonotype. The antigen remains undetermined. Per germline, CDR1 DFQATT and CDR2 SNEGSKA (reference sequence). The CDR3 has 12 residues. Trimming took 4 bases from V and 3 from J, leaving 10 bases between them. The genes are TRBV20-1 and TRBJ2-7, with D perhaps matching TRBD2 (6 bases). Source: PBMCs, mostly from graft donor cells, taken 360 days after TCRalphabeta/CD19-depleted stem cell transplant. The receptor was isolated from a male patient younger than 18 who had a stem cell transplant for acute lymphoblastic leukemia, so the T cells may come from the graft donor. DNA for the CDR3: TGCAGTGCTATAACGACTAGCTACGAGCAGTACTTC. This sequence encodes CSAITTSYEQYF.